This T cell receptor beta chain was recovered during a study of T cell responses to AZD1222 COVID-19 vaccine. Repertoires were generated with immunoSEQ multiplex PCR, while TCRdb's copy carries only in-frame clones and drops some. The sample records 200,000 to 250,000 clones, under 95% being singletons. This clone was seen just once. This CDR3 has 14 residues. Trimming stripped 1 base from V and 5 bases from J, with 6 bases between. The germline V gene has CDR1 SGHAT and CDR2 FQNNGV. The sequencing here drew on peripheral blood, taken on day 0 of MenACWY control vaccination. This clonotype was obtained from an adult in good health. The chain uses TRBV11-2 and TRBJ1-6; D remains unclear. CDR3 bases: TGTGCCAGCAGCTTAGCAGTCCATAATTCACCCCTCCACTTT. It translates to CASSLAVHNSPLHF.